The entry that follows covers one T cell receptor beta chain sequence. Germline CDR1 and CDR2: SGHRS and YFSETQ. The CDR3 extends over 14 amino acids. With V trimmed by 2 bases and J by 2 bases, 3 bases remained unmatched. The data belong to a study of beta chain features in type 1 diabetes. As every portion of the isolated RNA was reverse transcribed, the sequencing read expressed TCRB transcripts. TCRdb's copy holds only in-frame clones and misses some; the assay was immunoSEQ multiplex PCR. Of about 180,000 clones in the sample, approximately 13% are singletons; the top ten hold about 0.58%. Every participating donor gave one draw, a heparinised blood sample averaging around 0.11 L.

The specimen was central memory CD4+ T cells from blood. This receptor was taken from a woman between 18 and 30 years old in good health. V and J are TRBV5-1 and TRBJ2-5; 7 nucleotides match TRBD2. CDR3 bases: TGCGCCAGCAGCTTTGGACTAGGACAAGAGACCCAGTACTTC. It encodes CASSFGLGQETQYF.